The clone carrying this TCR beta chain was detected many times. Its specificity is unknown. There are 16 residues in the CDR3. The trim removed 3 bases at V and 4 bases at J, leaving 7 bases unmatched. The germline V gene encodes CDR1 MGHRA and CDR2 YSYEKL. This sample was included in a study of metastatic and nonmetastatic thyroid tumors. The wider study: Repertoire comparisons spanned blood and tumor or nodule tissue from malignant and benign thyroid patients.

Study results and limitations: Reports indicated that malignant thyroid tumors showed significantly higher TCR beta diversity than benign nodules did, in blood and tumor.

Thyroid surgery was preceded by no treatment in any patient. Original processing methods: CDR3 differences across clinicopathological groups were used to build a distant-metastasis classifier for papillary thyroid cancer. MiXCR reprocessed the PCR reads for TCRdb. TCRdb assigned the V and J calls; the authors' analysis was not used. The sample holds some 30,000 clones, approximately 7.4% seen once. The J gene is TRBJ2-7, the V gene TRBV4-1; TRBD2 aligns across 12 bases. The source is a female donor with papillary thyroid cancer or a benign thyroid nodule (not recorded which). Some clones in this sample may be carry-over from other donors' samples. The material sequenced was blood. The CDR3 DNA reads TGCGCCAGCAGCCAGGACACTAGCGGGAGGTTTTACGAGCAGTACTTC. Amino acid sequence: CASSQDTSGRFYEQYF.